The clone carrying this T cell receptor beta chain was picked up one time. Its antigen is not identified. This sample is part of a study of shared clonotypes between healthy human individuals. Background on the study: Those who served as donors were a couple of women and three men between the ages of 18 and 49. Overall study findings and caveats: Some naive CD4 clonotypes, roughly 5%, turned up in common across a handful of donors. Researchers found naive subsets generally carried larger estimated richness than memory subsets.

In germline, CDR1 is SGDLS, CDR2 YYNGEE. V lost 4 bases and J 3 bases, leaving 14 bases between the germline ends. The CDR3 runs to 15 residues. Clones were sequenced by immunoSEQ multiplex PCR, and TCRdb holds only the in-frame ones, with some missing. This sample has 2 million to 2.5 million clones; 90% to 97% occur once, and the top ten carry roughly 0.13%. This sequence originates from a man aged 18-30 years in good health. The material sequenced was naive CD4+ T cells sorted from blood. The subset here: CD45RA+ positively selected. V and J are TRBV9 and TRBJ1-5; D is unclear. CDR3 sequence (DNA): TGTGCCAGCAGCCCCGACCCCTCTGACAATCAGCCCCAGCATTTT. It specifies CASSPDPSDNQPQHF.